Following are 13 T cell receptor beta chains from one sample sequenced in a study of cytomegalovirus exposure and HLA in healthy donors. Clones were sequenced by immunoSEQ multiplex PCR, and TCRdb holds only the in-frame ones, with some missing. Seen here are roughly 120,000 clones, about 82% observed once, and the top ten hold around 5.1%. Sequenced: PBMCs. The source is a man younger than 30 in good health and CMV-seronegative.

The chain links TRBV4-1 to TRBJ1-3, with D unresolved. The CDR3 is made up of 17 amino acids. Germline CDR1 is MGHRA and CDR2 is YSYEKL. Trimming removed 1 base at V and 0 bases at J, with 13 bases between. In nucleotides, the CDR3 is TGCGCCAGCAGCCAAGGCGGCGCACGGAGCTCTGGAAACACCATATATTTT. Encoded protein: CASSQGGARSSGNTIYF.

This sequence joins TRBV7-9 and TRBJ1-1; perhaps TRBD1 as D (5 bases). The CDR3 contains 14 residues. Germline assignment: CDR1 SEHNR and CDR2 FQNEAQ (reference sequence). The germline V and J ends were trimmed by 4 bases and 5 bases, with 14 bases remaining between them. The CDR3 reads CASSSLWGETEAFF. CDR3 in DNA: TGTGCCAGCAGCTCCTTATGGGGCGAAACTGAAGCTTTCTTT.

This clone occurred a few times. V is TRBV6-5 and J is TRBJ2-7; 9 positions agree with TRBD1. The J segment lost 1 base and the V segment lost 6 bases, leaving 4 bases of the junction unmatched. This CDR3 is 14 amino acids long. Germline CDR1 reads MNHEY; CDR2 reads SVGAGI. The CDR3 loop is CASSSGTGSYEQYF. CDR3 nucleotide sequence: TGTGCCAGCAGCTCCGGGACAGGGTCCTACGAGCAGTACTTC.

This clone showed up just once. The CDR3 DNA reads as TGCAGCGTTGAGGTTCGGGTGACTGAAGCTTTCTTT. This sequence encodes CSVEVRVTEAFF. The V gene is TRBV29-1, the J gene TRBJ1-1; D gene uncertain. This CDR3 region has 12 residues. V dropped 3 bases and J dropped 5 bases, with 10 bases sitting between them. Germline CDR1 is SQVTM and CDR2 is ANQGSEA.

DNA for the CDR3: TGCGCCAGCTCAAGGGGGCAGACACCCACAGATACGCAGTATTTT. As protein: CASSRGQTPTDTQYF. The V and J genes are TRBV5-1 and TRBJ2-3; 7 bases map to TRBD1. Trimming cost V 7 bases and J 2 bases; bases outside gene matches: 10. The CDR3 runs to 15 residues. CDR1 is SGHRS, CDR2 YFSETQ, per germline.

The rearrangement joins TRBV30 to TRBJ1-2, with 11 bases identical to TRBD1. The V gene's germline CDR1 is GTSNPN and CDR2 SVGIG (reference sequence). The length of the CDR3 is 15 residues. V lost 8 bases and J lost 4; bases outside the gene matches: 12. The CDR3 spells CALQGQGVGAYGYTF. For the CDR3, the DNA is TGTGCCCTCCAGGGACAGGGGGTTGGAGCCTATGGCTACACCTTC.

J is TRBJ2-3 and V is TRBV5-8; D remains ambiguous. The V end was cut by 0 bases, the J end by 4 bases, with 12 bases between. The length of the CDR3 is 15 residues. The germline V gene encodes CDR1 SGHTS and CDR2 YDEGEE. The CDR3 loop reads CASSLAGRLSDTQYF. Written as DNA, the CDR3 is TGTGCCAGCAGCTTGGCGGGTAGGCTTTCAGATACGCAGTATTTT.

The gene calls are TRBV5-1 and TRBJ1-1; D possibly corresponds to TRBD1 (5 bases). The CDR3 is made up of 15 amino acids. V lost 0 bases and J lost 3, with 12 bases in between. Germline V gene lookup returns CDR1 SGHRS and CDR2 YFSETQ. CDR3 residues: CASSLGGGRDTEAFF. Here the CDR3 DNA reads TGCGCCAGCAGCTTGGGGGGGGGTAGGGACACTGAAGCTTTCTTT.

V is TRBV25-1 and J is TRBJ2-7, with D possibly TRBD2 on 5 matching bases. V shed 7 bases and J shed 3 bases, with 16 bases lying between them. The CDR3 contains 14 residues. Germline CDR1 and CDR2: MGHDK and SYGVNS. The CDR3 nucleotides read TGTGCCAGCATTCAAAGCGGTGACCACTACGAGCAGTACTTC. As protein: CASIQSGDHYEQYF.

This sequence joins TRBV6-5 and TRBJ2-7; possibly TRBD1 for D (6 bases). V was cut by 1 base and J by 2 bases, with 15 bases left in between. This CDR3 spans 16 amino acids. CDR1 is MNHEY, CDR2 SVGAGI, per germline. The CDR3 bases are TGTGCCAGCAGTTACTATAAGACAGGCTATACCTACGAGCAGTACTTC. Protein: CASSYYKTGYTYEQYF.

This chain connects TRBV6-1 to TRBJ2-3; TRBD2 matches at 7 bases. Germline V gives CDR1 MNHNS, CDR2 SASEGT. CDR3 length: 18 residues. V shed 2 bases, J shed 2 bases, and the junction held 13 bases outside the gene matches. The CDR3 DNA reads TGTGCCAGCAGTGAACAACCCCCCTCTAGCGGATTCACAGATACGCAGTATTTT. Residues: CASSEQPPSSGFTDTQYF.

The V gene is TRBV6-5, the J gene TRBJ1-1, with 9 bases matching TRBD1. Germline V lookup: CDR1 MNHEY, CDR2 SVGAGI. The length of the CDR3 is 14 residues. V dropped 4 bases and J dropped 2; count of bases not matched to a gene: 2. The CDR3 sequence is CASSLQGANTEAFF. In DNA, the CDR3 is TGTGCCAGCAGTTTACAGGGGGCCAACACTGAAGCTTTCTTT.

The chain joins TRBV27 to TRBJ2-3; 10 nucleotides match TRBD2. The CDR3 has 15 amino acids. With 5 bases clipped from V and 2 bases from J, the junction kept 4 bases outside the gene matches. Germline V lookup: CDR1 MNHEY, CDR2 SMNVEV (reference sequence). The CDR3 DNA follows: TGTGCCAGCAGTAGTAGCGGGGGGCCCACAGATACGCAGTATTTT. The encoded protein is CASSSSGGPTDTQYF.